This T cell receptor (beta chain) was identified during a study of blood T cell repertoires in COVID-19. On the study more broadly: Acute-phase and convalescent COVID-19 samples originated in the United States, Italy and Spain. The analysed material was cDNA or gDNA that came from T cells, B-cell-depleted T cells, or PBMCs.

In the original processing: Nucleated cell number was recorded as an estimate derived from reference gene primer amplification. Using immunoSEQ multiplex PCR, the repertoire was profiled, and TCRdb retains in-frame clones only, with some absent. Clone size and the V and J calls come from that table; the DNA yielded D and trimming. In the table there are about 65,000 clones, under 95% of which are singletons. The CDR3 length is 15 residues. Germline CDR1 and CDR2: SGHRS and YFSETQ. Trimming pared 1 base from V and 3 bases from J, leaving 13 bases between. The sequencing input was peripheral blood. This sequence originates from a man aged 60 to 69 with acute or convalescent COVID-19. The V gene is TRBV5-1, the J gene TRBJ1-2; a possible D gene is TRBD1 (6 bases). In DNA form, the CDR3 reads TGCGCCAGCAGCTTGAAGGGGGGGAATGACTATGGCTACACCTTC. As protein: CASSLKGGNDYGYTF.